This T cell receptor (beta chain) was recorded in a study of T cells after yellow fever vaccination. Study-level points and caveats: Abundant bulk-population clonotypes could contaminate the FACS-sorted repertoires.

Template switching by 5'RACE produced TCR cDNA, adding a universal primer site and UMIs. TCRdb passed the 5' RACE reads through MiXCR, listing each CDR3 protein once. Found here are roughly 350,000 distinct CDR3 sequences, about 4% of them singletons; the top ten hold 20% to 25%. This clonotype came up a few times. Its cognate antigen is unknown. Germline V gene data show CDR1 as MGHDK and CDR2 as SYGVNS. This CDR3 region has 18 residues. V lost 1 base and J lost 3, with 16 bases in between. The clonotype was recovered from a man younger than 35 who received the YFV17D yellow fever vaccine. The J gene is TRBJ2-6, the V gene TRBV25-1; weak D call: TRBD1 (5 bases). Sequences were derived from PBMCs, sampled 5 days after the yellow fever booster vaccination. CDR3 region: CASSESITGRGGANVLTF. Here the CDR3 DNA reads TGTGCCAGCAGTGAATCTATAACTGGAAGGGGTGGGGCCAACGTCCTGACTTTC.